One and the same sample provided the 23 T cell receptor beta chains below, sequenced in a study of shared clonotypes between healthy human individuals. TCRdb's table, derived via immunoSEQ multiplex PCR, lists solely in-frame clones and lacks some. Of more than 850,000 clones in the sample, about 80% were seen once. The material sequenced was memory CD4+ T cells from PBMCs. Subset denoted: CD45RA-negative fraction. The receptors shown here come from a man between 18 and 35 years old in good health. Some clones in this sample may be carry-over from other donors' samples.

This chain uses TRBV19 with TRBJ2-1; 8 nucleotides match TRBD2. There are 14 residues in the CDR3. Germline assignment: CDR1 LNHDA and CDR2 SQIVND (reference sequence). V gave up 7 bases and J gave up 3 bases; unmatched junction bases: 5. The CDR3 region is CASKPGGVYNEQFF. The CDR3 nucleotides are TGTGCCAGTAAACCGGGAGGGGTCTACAATGAGCAGTTCTTC.

This chain joins TRBV2 and TRBJ2-3; the D is unclear. Trimming took off 2 bases at V and 14 bases at J, with 11 bases between the two ends. The CDR3 is 11 amino acids. Germline values: CDR1 SNHLY, CDR2 FYNNEI. The CDR3 DNA reads TGTGCCAGCAGTGAACAATGGGAAAGGTATTTT. Translation gives CASSEQWERYF. Full variable domain (missing parts from reference TRBV2 and TRBJ2-3): EPEVTQTPSHQVTQMGQEVILRCVPISNHLYFYWYRQILGQKVEFLVSFYNNEISEKSEIFDDQFSVERPDGSNFTLKIRSTKLEDSAMYFCASSEQWERYFGPGTRLTVL.

The rearrangement joins TRBV28 to TRBJ2-1; 12 bases match TRBD2. The CDR3 has 14 residues. V lost 9 bases to trimming and J lost 7 bases; unmatched junction nucleotides: 7. Germline loops: CDR1 MDHEN, CDR2 SYDVKM. The CDR3 sequence is CASETSGSLNEQFF. Here the CDR3 DNA reads TGTGCCAGTGAGACTAGCGGGAGTCTGAATGAGCAGTTCTTC.

CDR3 loop: CASRAPSTDTQYF. DNA for the CDR3: TGTGCCAGCAGGGCGCCAAGCACAGATACGCAGTATTTT. The V call is TRBV2, the J call TRBJ2-3; D gene uncertain. CDR1 is SNHLY and CDR2 is FYNNEI in the germline V gene. The CDR3 covers 13 residues. Trimming cost V 6 bases and J 0 bases, with 7 bases left between them.

This sequence joins TRBV11-2 and TRBJ1-2; possibly TRBD1 for D (5 bases). CDR1 is SGHAT and CDR2 is FQNNGV in the germline V gene. The CDR3 has 15 amino acids. The ends were cut back, 4 bases at V and 3 bases at J, with 15 bases in the middle. Written as DNA, the CDR3 is TGTGCCAGCAGCTCCCGCAGGGTCTTAGACTATGGCTACACCTTC. This encodes CASSSRRVLDYGYTF.

The V call is TRBV18, the J call TRBJ1-1; D uncertain. The CDR3 totals 15 residues. V lost 3 bases and J lost 2, with 13 bases in between. Germline V gene lookup returns CDR1 KGHSH and CDR2 LQKENI. The CDR3 DNA sequence: TGTGCCAGCTCACCTCAGGAAACAACAAACACTGAAGCTTTCTTT. This encodes CASSPQETTNTEAFF.

The chain uses TRBV6-1 and TRBJ1-2; TRBD1 aligns across 8 bases. CDR3 length: 15 amino acids. V shed 0 bases, J shed 4 bases, and the junction held 4 bases outside the gene matches. CDR1 and CDR2 (germline): MNHNS, SASEGT. CDR3 DNA: TGTGCCAGCAGTGAAGCGTGGCAGGGGGCCTATGGCTACACCTTC. As protein: CASSEAWQGAYGYTF.

The chain has TRBV28 and TRBJ2-7; maybe TRBD2 (5 bases). CDR3 size: 11 residues. Germline CDR1 and CDR2: MDHEN and SYDVKM. V lost 6 bases and J lost 5, with 8 bases in between. This chain's CDR3 is CASRTRDEQYF. CDR3 in DNA: TGTGCCAGCAGAACTAGGGACGAGCAGTACTTC.

This CDR3 is CASSVGGLFNYGYTF. In nucleotides, the CDR3 is TGTGCCAGCAGCGTAGGGGGCCTTTTCAACTATGGCTACACCTTC. The rearrangement joins TRBV9 to TRBJ1-2; possibly TRBD1 for D (5 bases). The CDR3 has 15 amino acids. Trimming shortened V by 0 bases and J by 2 bases, and 11 bases separated the two germline ends. Germline V lookup: CDR1 SGDLS, CDR2 YYNGEE. Supplemented by reference TRBV9 and TRBJ1-2, the full variable domain reads DSGVTQTPKHLITATGQRVTLRCSPRSGDLSVYWYQQSLDQGLQFLIQYYNGEERAKGNILERFSAQQFPDLHSELNLSSLELGDSALYFCASSVGGLFNYGYTFGSGTRLTVV.

The chain employs TRBV2 and TRBJ1-1; the match to TRBD1 covers 7 bases. With 5 bases clipped from V and 1 base from J, the junction kept 4 bases outside the gene matches. The CDR3 consists of 14 residues. Germline assignment: CDR1 SNHLY and CDR2 FYNNEI. CDR3 loop: CASSITGANTEAFF. DNA for the CDR3: TGTGCCAGCAGTATCACAGGGGCGAACACTGAAGCTTTCTTT.

V usage is TRBV5-1 and J usage is TRBJ1-4; 8 bases agree with TRBD1. The ends lost 4 bases at V and 7 bases at J; junction bases unmatched: 9. The CDR3 length is 15 residues. The germline V gene has CDR1 SGHRS and CDR2 YFSETQ. CDR3 amino acids: CASSPGQGASEKLFF. CDR3 nucleotides: TGCGCCAGCAGCCCTGGTCAGGGGGCGTCTGAAAAACTGTTTTTT.

A note on this clone: Other DNA sequences in this sample translate to the same CDR3. The genes are TRBV5-6 and TRBJ1-5; D ambiguous. Germline V gene lookup returns CDR1 SGHDT and CDR2 YYEEEE. V lost 0 bases and J 2 bases, leaving 6 bases between the germline ends. The CDR3 covers 14 residues. CDR3 DNA: TGTGCCAGCAGCTTGGGTTTGGGCAATCAGCCCCAGCATTTT. This sequence encodes CASSLGLGNQPQHF.

V is TRBV28 and J is TRBJ1-1; the D gene is possibly TRBD1 (5 bases). Trimming left V 6 bases short and J 2 bases short, with 10 bases between. The CDR3 covers 13 residues. Germline-derived CDR1 and CDR2 are MDHEN and SYDVKM. The DNA for the CDR3 is TGTGCCAGCAGATGGGGGGGTAACACTGAAGCTTTCTTT. Translated, it gives CASRWGGNTEAFF. The full variable domain, with the rest looked up from reference TRBV28 and TRBJ1-1, is DVKVTQSSRYLVKRTGEKVFLECVQDMDHENMFWYRQDPGLGLRLIYFSYDVKMKEKGDIPEGYSVSREKKERFSLILESASTNQTSMYLCASRWGGNTEAFFGQGTRLTVV.

As DNA, the CDR3 is TGTGCCAGTAGTATATACGGGGGCAACTATGGCTACACCTTC. Its translation is CASSIYGGNYGYTF. The chain links TRBV19 to TRBJ1-2, with D perhaps TRBD1 (6 bases). From germline, CDR1 is LNHDA and CDR2 SQIVND (reference sequence). V dropped 2 bases and J dropped 2 bases, with 9 bases sitting between them. The CDR3 runs 14 residues.

The chain is built from TRBV5-1 and TRBJ1-4; the match to TRBD1 covers 10 bases. The germline V gene has CDR1 SGHRS and CDR2 YFSETQ. V trimming: 5 bases; J trimming: 7 bases; junction bases outside the gene matches: 14. The CDR3 consists of 17 residues. CDR3 DNA: TGCGCCAGCAGAACCGGGACAGGGGCCCTTGAGGGTGAAAAACTGTTTTTT. It is translated as CASRTGTGALEGEKLFF. The full variable domain, with the rest looked up from reference TRBV5-1 and TRBJ1-4, is KAGVTQTPRYLIKTRGQQVTLSCSPISGHRSVSWYQQTPGQGLQFLFEYFSETQRNKGNFPGRFSGRQFSNSRSEMNVSTLELGDSALYLCASRTGTGALEGEKLFFGSGTQLSVL.

With regard to this clone: The junction differs from germline at one of its ends, possibly a read error. V gene TRBV10-3 combines with J gene TRBJ2-2, with a weak D call TRBD2 (6 bases). CDR3 length equals 13 residues. Germline CDR1 ENHRY, CDR2 SYGVKD. CDR3 sequence reads: CAINEGGPGELFF. The CDR3 DNA sequence: TGTGCCATCAATGAGGGAGGCCCCGGGGAGCTGTTTTTT.

The chain is built from TRBV7-2 and TRBJ1-5; 8 bases fit TRBD1. The germline CDR1 and CDR2 sequences are SGHTA and FQGNSA. CDR3 length: 16 amino acids. The junction had 5 bases not matched to a gene; V was cut back by 4 bases and J by 0 bases. CDR3 sequence reads: CASSSPQGASNQPQHF. The CDR3 coding sequence is TGTGCCAGCAGCTCACCCCAGGGGGCTAGCAATCAGCCCCAGCATTTT.

The chain is built from TRBV5-1 and TRBJ1-2; TRBD1 agrees at 9 bases. Germline trimming cut 2 bases from V and 4 bases from J; bases unmatched to any gene: 15. Germline CDR1 reads SGHRS; CDR2 reads YFSETQ. CDR3 size: 18 residues. The CDR3 is CASSFRDRAPSLGYGYTF. The CDR3 bases are TGCGCCAGCAGCTTCCGGGACAGGGCGCCAAGCTTAGGCTATGGCTACACCTTC.

This clone was seen only once. V usage is TRBV30 and J usage is TRBJ2-3, with 16 bases aligning to TRBD2. With V trimmed by 3 bases and J by 4 bases, 4 bases remained unmatched. This CDR3 contains 16 residues. Germline CDR1 is GTSNPN and CDR2 is SVGIG (reference sequence). CDR3 amino acids: CAWSSGLAGGADTQYF. DNA of the CDR3: TGTGCCTGGAGCTCGGGACTAGCGGGAGGGGCAGATACGCAGTATTTT.

The CDR3 sequence is CASSLRGAAAFF. The CDR3 DNA is TGTGCCAGCAGCTTGCGGGGGGCGGCTGCTTTCTTT. The chain recombines TRBV5-8 with TRBJ1-1; D might be TRBD1 (6 bases). In germline, CDR1 is SGHTS, CDR2 YDEGEE. The CDR3 is 12 residues long. V lost 1 base, J lost 11 bases, and 12 bases lay in between.

The V gene is TRBV11-2, the J gene TRBJ2-3, with TRBD2 identical over 10 bases. CDR1 and CDR2 (germline): SGHAT, FQNNGV. The V segment lost 4 bases and the J segment 4 bases; nucleotides outside the gene matches: 5. CDR3 length: 15 residues. CDR3 in amino acids: CASSSLAGASDTQYF. CDR3 coding DNA: TGTGCCAGCAGCTCGCTAGCGGGAGCCTCAGATACGCAGTATTTT.

The chain links TRBV28 to TRBJ1-2, with 12 bases matching TRBD1. This CDR3 is 16 amino acids long. CDR1 MDHEN and CDR2 SYDVKM come from the germline V gene. The V gene end was trimmed by 6 bases and the J gene end by 7 bases; junction bases not matched to a gene: 12. CDR3 in amino acids: CASRALGDRGRGGYTF. The CDR3 nucleotides are TGTGCCAGCAGGGCACTTGGGGACAGGGGGCGAGGTGGCTACACCTTC.

This clone was observed at least ten times. The sample contains more than one DNA sequence encoding this CDR3. The rearrangement joins TRBV18 to TRBJ2-7, with 8 bases matching TRBD1. Germline-derived CDR1 and CDR2 are KGHSH and LQKENI. Trimming took 3 bases from V and 4 from J; bases not matched to a gene: 5. The CDR3 totals 14 residues. Written as DNA, the CDR3 is TGTGCCAGCTCACCTGGACAGGGTGTTTACGAGCAGTACTTC. Translated: CASSPGQGVYEQYF.